This T cell receptor beta chain originates from a study of blood T cell repertoires in COVID-19. The overall study: Collection of acute and convalescent COVID-19 samples took place in the United States, Italy and Spain.

Libraries were prepared by immunoSEQ multiplex PCR; TCRdb keeps only in-frame clonotypes and omits some of them. The sample contains approximately 170,000 clones, 82% of which appear only once. Per the germline V gene, CDR1 is SNHLY and CDR2 is FYNNEI. The CDR3 has 14 residues. J lost 8 bases, V lost 6 bases, and 12 bases had no gene match. The sample was peripheral blood. The V and J genes are TRBV2 and TRBJ1-2, with 7 nucleotides matching TRBD1. The TCR was taken from an elderly woman with active or convalescent COVID-19. The chain's CDR3 is CASSRDSGGGGYTF. The CDR3 DNA is TGTGCCAGCAGCCGGGACAGCGGGGGAGGCGGCTACACCTTC.